These 14 T cell receptor beta chains share one sample of origin, sequenced in a study of T cell responses to AZD1222 COVID-19 vaccine. Libraries were prepared by immunoSEQ multiplex PCR; TCRdb keeps only in-frame clonotypes and omits some of them. The sample has 160,000 or so clones, more than 70% seen once; the top ten hold around 5.9%. The sequenced sample was peripheral blood, obtained on day 0 of AZD1222 vaccination. These receptors all stem from an adult in good health.

The chain recombines TRBV6-2 or TRBV6-3 with TRBJ2-7, with TRBD1 identical over 11 bases. This CDR3 has 16 amino acids. Germline CDR1 MNHEY, CDR2 SVGEGT. V gave up 0 bases and J gave up 6 bases; unmatched junction bases: 7. CDR3 region: CASSYSTGTGGSEQYF. DNA for the CDR3: TGTGCCAGCAGTTACTCGACCGGGACAGGGGGTTCCGAGCAGTACTTC.

This clone has a handful of counts. The chain combines TRBV7-9 with TRBJ2-3, with 10 bases fitting TRBD2. The CDR3 runs 16 residues. Germline values: CDR1 SEHNR, CDR2 FQNEAQ (reference sequence). Trimming cost V 1 base and J 5 bases; bases outside gene matches: 6. The CDR3 DNA follows: TGTGCCAGCAGCTTAGGAGCGGGAGGGCCGGGAGATACGCAGTATTTT. Its translation is CASSLGAGGPGDTQYF.

V is TRBV7-6 and J is TRBJ1-3; 7 bases fit TRBD1. This CDR3 contains 17 residues. After removal of 5 bases from V and 0 bases from J, the junction contained 10 bases not matched to a gene. CDR1 and CDR2 from the germline V gene are SGHVS and FNYEAQ. The CDR3: CASSQNYRGPSGNTIYF. The CDR3 DNA reads as TGTGCCAGCAGCCAAAATTACAGGGGCCCCTCTGGAAACACCATATATTTT.

This rearrangement joins TRBV6-2 or TRBV6-3 to TRBJ2-7, with a weak D call TRBD2 (5 bases). The CDR3 runs to 15 residues. CDR1 MNHEY and CDR2 SVGEGT come from the germline V gene. V was cut by 1 base and J by 2 bases, with 12 bases left in between. The CDR3 spells CASSYLEGRTYEQYF. DNA of the CDR3: TGTGCCAGCAGTTACTTAGAGGGAAGAACCTACGAGCAGTACTTC.

The rearrangement joins TRBV9 to TRBJ1-4; a possible D gene is TRBD1 (6 bases). CDR3 length equals 16 residues. V lost 3 bases and J 8 bases, leaving 20 bases between the germline ends. Germline-derived CDR1 and CDR2 are SGDLS and YYNGEE. Written as DNA, the CDR3 is TGTGCCAGCAGCGAGCATGGCAGAGGGCAGGGGGAAAAACTGTTTTTT. Residues: CASSEHGRGQGEKLFF.

The genes are TRBV9 and TRBJ1-4, with 8 bases identical to TRBD1. Losses at the gene ends were 4 bases for V and 4 bases for J; bases not matched to a gene: 6. There are 15 residues in the CDR3. Germline CDR1 SGDLS, CDR2 YYNGEE. The CDR3 DNA follows: TGTGCCAGCAGCTTCGAGACAGGGGTTAATGAAAAACTGTTTTTT. It codes for CASSFETGVNEKLFF.

The chain joins TRBV4-3 to TRBJ1-2, with D maybe TRBD1 (6 bases). Germline V lookup: CDR1 LGHNA, CDR2 YSLEER. The CDR3 loop spans 15 amino acids. V was cut by 0 bases and J by 9 bases, with 17 bases left in between. This chain's CDR3 is CASSQEVRGQARYTF. The CDR3 region has the DNA TGCGCCAGCAGCCAAGAGGTACGGGGGCAAGCCCGCTACACCTTC.

This chain joins TRBV9 and TRBJ2-3, with D possibly being TRBD1 (5 bases). Per germline, CDR1 SGDLS and CDR2 YYNGEE. Deletions cut 4 bases from V and 0 bases from J, with 12 bases between. The CDR3 covers 15 residues. DNA of the CDR3: TGTGCCAGCAGCTTAAAAACAGGTAGCACAGATACGCAGTATTTT. It yields the protein CASSLKTGSTDTQYF.

The rearrangement joins TRBV18 to TRBJ1-2; 8 nucleotides agree with TRBD1. Losses at the gene ends were 3 bases for V and 2 bases for J; bases not matched to a gene: 8. Germline values: CDR1 KGHSH, CDR2 LQKENI. This CDR3 has 16 residues. In nucleotides, the CDR3 is TGTGCCAGCTCACCGAAAACAGGGGGGGACAACTATGGCTACACCTTC. Its translation: CASSPKTGGDNYGYTF.

The V call is TRBV2, the J call TRBJ2-2; no firm D call. This CDR3 has 14 amino acids. Looked up from germline, CDR1 is SNHLY and CDR2 is FYNNEI. Trimming took 5 bases from V and 5 from J, leaving 12 bases between them. CDR3 nucleotide sequence: TGTGCCAGCAGTATCCTCCGGGCAACCGGGGAGCTGTTTTTT. This sequence encodes CASSILRATGELFF.

The chain is built from TRBV5-4 and TRBJ1-1; D call uncertain. CDR3 size: 15 residues. The germline V gene encodes CDR1 SGHNT and CDR2 YYREEE (reference sequence). With 0 bases removed from V and 3 bases from J, the gap between germline ends came to 12 bases. The CDR3 sequence is CASSLEPLRDTEAFF. The CDR3 DNA is TGTGCCAGCAGCTTGGAGCCCCTTCGGGACACTGAAGCTTTCTTT.

For the CDR3, the DNA is TGTGCCAGCAGCTTCCTTAGACAGGGGGCGTGGGAGCAGTACTTC. Translated, it gives CASSFLRQGAWEQYF. The chain has TRBV5-6 and TRBJ2-7, with 10 positions matching TRBD1. Trimming took 2 bases from V and 7 from J; bases not matched to a gene: 9. This CDR3 has 15 amino acids. In germline, CDR1 is SGHDT, CDR2 YYEEEE.

As to this clone: This specimen includes other DNA sequences encoding the same CDR3. The rearrangement links TRBV30 to TRBJ1-3; D is unclear. Trimming left V 0 bases short and J 1 base short, with 4 bases between. Per the germline V gene, CDR1 is GTSNPN and CDR2 is SVGIG (reference sequence). The CDR3 sequence is 13 residues long. The CDR3: CAWSVGSGNTIYF. As DNA, the CDR3 is TGTGCCTGGAGTGTAGGGTCTGGAAACACCATATATTTT.

The chain combines TRBV6-5 with TRBJ2-3; possible D gene TRBD2, 6 bases. The CDR3 has 15 residues. Germline CDR1 is MNHEY and CDR2 is SVGAGI. Trimming removed 5 bases from V and 1 base from J, with 13 bases in between. CDR3 DNA: TGTGCCAGCAGTCCTGTAGCGGACCGCACAGATACGCAGTATTTT. Translating it yields CASSPVADRTDTQYF.